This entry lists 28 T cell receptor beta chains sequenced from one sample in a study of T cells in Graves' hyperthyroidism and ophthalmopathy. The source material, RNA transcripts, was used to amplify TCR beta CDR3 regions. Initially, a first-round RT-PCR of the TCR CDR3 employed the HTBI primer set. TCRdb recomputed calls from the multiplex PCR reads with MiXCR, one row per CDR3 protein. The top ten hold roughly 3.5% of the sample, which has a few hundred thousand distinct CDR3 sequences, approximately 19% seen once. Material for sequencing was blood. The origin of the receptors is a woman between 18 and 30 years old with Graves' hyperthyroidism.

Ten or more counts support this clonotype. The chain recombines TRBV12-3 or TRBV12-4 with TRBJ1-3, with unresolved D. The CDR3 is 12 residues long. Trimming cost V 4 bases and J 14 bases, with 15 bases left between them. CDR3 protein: CASSSGHSELYF. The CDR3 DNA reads TGTGCCAGCAGTTCAGGCCACTCAGAGTTATATTTT.

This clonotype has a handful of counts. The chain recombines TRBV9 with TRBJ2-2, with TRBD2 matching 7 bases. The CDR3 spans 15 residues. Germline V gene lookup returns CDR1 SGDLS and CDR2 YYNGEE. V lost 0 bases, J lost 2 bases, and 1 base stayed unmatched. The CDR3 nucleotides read TGTGCCAGCAGCGTAGGGGGACTAAACACCGGGGAGCTGTTTTTT. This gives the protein CASSVGGLNTGELFF. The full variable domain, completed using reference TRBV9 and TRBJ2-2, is DSGVTQTPKHLITATGQRVTLRCSPRSGDLSVYWYQQSLDQGLQFLIQYYNGEERAKGNILERFSAQQFPDLHSELNLSSLELGDSALYFCASSVGGLNTGELFFGEGSRLTVL.

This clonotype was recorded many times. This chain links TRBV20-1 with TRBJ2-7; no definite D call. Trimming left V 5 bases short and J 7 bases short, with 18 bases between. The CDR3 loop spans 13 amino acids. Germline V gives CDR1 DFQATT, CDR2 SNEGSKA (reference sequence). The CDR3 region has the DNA TGCAGTGCTCCGGAGTCCTCAATGAGGGAGCAGTACTTC. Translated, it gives CSAPESSMREQYF.

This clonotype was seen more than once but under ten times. This CDR3 reads CASARGGLYEQYF. DNA of the CDR3: TGTGCCAGCGCCCGGGGGGGTCTATACGAGCAGTACTTC. V is TRBV3-1 and J is TRBJ2-7; 8 bases are shared with TRBD2. Per germline, CDR1 LGHDT and CDR2 YNNKEL (reference sequence). There are 13 residues in the CDR3. Trimming took 8 bases from V and 4 from J; bases not matched to a gene: 7.

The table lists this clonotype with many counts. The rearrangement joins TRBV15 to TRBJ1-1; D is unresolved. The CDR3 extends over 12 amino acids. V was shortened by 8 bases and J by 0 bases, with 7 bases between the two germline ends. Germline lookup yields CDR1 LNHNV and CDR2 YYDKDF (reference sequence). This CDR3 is CATGSMNTEAFF. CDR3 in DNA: TGTGCCACCGGGTCCATGAACACTGAAGCTTTCTTT. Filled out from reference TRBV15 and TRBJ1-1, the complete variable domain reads DAMVIQNPRYQVTQFGKPVTLSCSQTLNHNVMYWYQQKSSQAPKLLFHYYDKDFNNEADTPDNFQSRRPNTSFCFLDIRSPGLGDTAMYLCATGSMNTEAFFGQGTRLTVV.

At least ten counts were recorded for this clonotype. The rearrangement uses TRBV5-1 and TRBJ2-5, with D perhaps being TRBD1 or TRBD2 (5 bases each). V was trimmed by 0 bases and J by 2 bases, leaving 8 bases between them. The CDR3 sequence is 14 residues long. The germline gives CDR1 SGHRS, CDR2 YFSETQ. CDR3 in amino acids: CASSLGDAQETQYF. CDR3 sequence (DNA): TGCGCCAGCAGCTTGGGGGACGCACAAGAGACCCAGTACTTC.

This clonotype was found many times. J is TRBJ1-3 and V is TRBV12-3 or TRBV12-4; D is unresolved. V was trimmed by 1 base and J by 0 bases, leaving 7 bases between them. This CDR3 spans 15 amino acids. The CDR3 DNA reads TGTGCCAGCAGTTTAGAGACCTTCTCTGGAAACACCATATATTTT. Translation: CASSLETFSGNTIYF.

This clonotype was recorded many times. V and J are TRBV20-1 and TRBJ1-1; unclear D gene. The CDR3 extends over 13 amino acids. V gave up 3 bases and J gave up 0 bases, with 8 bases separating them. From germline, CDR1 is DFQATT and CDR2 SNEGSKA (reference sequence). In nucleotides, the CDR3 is TGCAGTGCTAGCCGGCGGGTGAACACTGAAGCTTTCTTT. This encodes CSASRRVNTEAFF.

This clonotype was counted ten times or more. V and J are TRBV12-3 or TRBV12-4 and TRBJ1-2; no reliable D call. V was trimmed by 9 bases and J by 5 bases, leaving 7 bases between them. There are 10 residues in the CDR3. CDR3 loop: CASARYGYTF. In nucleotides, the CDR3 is TGTGCCAGTGCCCGGTATGGCTACACCTTC.

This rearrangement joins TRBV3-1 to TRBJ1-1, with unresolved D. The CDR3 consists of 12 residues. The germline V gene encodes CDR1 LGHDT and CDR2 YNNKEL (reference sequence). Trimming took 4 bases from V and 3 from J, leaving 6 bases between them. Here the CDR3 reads CASSPRHTEAFF. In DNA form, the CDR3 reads TGTGCCAGCAGCCCGCGGCACACTGAAGCTTTCTTT.

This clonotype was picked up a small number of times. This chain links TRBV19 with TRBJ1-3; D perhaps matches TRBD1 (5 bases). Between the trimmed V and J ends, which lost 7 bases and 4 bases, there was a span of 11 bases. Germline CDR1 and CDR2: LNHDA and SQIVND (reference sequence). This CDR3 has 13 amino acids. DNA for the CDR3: TGTGCCAGTACTAGGAGGGGAGGAAACACCATATATTTT. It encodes CASTRRGGNTIYF.

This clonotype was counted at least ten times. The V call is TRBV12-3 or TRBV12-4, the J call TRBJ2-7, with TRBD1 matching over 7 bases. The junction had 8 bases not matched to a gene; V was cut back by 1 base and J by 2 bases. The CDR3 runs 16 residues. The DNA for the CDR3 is TGTGCCAGCAGTTTAGGGACAGGAAAATCCCCCTACGAGCAGTACTTC. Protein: CASSLGTGKSPYEQYF.

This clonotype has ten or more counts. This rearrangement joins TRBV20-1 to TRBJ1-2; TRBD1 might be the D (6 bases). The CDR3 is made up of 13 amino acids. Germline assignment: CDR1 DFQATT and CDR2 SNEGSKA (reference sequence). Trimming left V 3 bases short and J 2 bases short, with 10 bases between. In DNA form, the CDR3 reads TGCAGTGCTAGCTGGCAGGGGAACTATGGCTACACCTTC. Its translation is CSASWQGNYGYTF.

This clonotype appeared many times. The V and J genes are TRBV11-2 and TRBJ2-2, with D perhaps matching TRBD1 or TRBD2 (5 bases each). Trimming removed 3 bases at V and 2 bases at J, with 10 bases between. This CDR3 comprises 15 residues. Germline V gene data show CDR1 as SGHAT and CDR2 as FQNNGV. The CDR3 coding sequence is TGTGCCAGCAGCTTCCCCCGGGACAACACCGGGGAGCTGTTTTTT. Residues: CASSFPRDNTGELFF.

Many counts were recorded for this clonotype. The CDR3 reads CASSLGGRNTEAFF. For the CDR3, the DNA is TGTGCCAGCAGCTTAGGGGGCCGGAACACTGAAGCTTTCTTT. This chain links TRBV13 with TRBJ1-1; D gene ambiguous. The CDR3 runs 14 residues. Germline V gives CDR1 PRHDT, CDR2 FYEKMQ (reference sequence). V was trimmed by 0 bases and J by 1 base, leaving 6 bases between them.

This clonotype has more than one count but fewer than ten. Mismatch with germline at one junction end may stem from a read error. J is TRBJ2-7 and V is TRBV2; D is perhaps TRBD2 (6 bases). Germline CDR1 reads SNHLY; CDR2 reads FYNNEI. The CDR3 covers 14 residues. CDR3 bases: TGTGCCAGCAGGGAAGCGGGTCTCTCCTACGAGCAGTACTTC. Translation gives CASREAGLSYEQYF.

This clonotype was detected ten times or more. CDR3 nucleotides: TGTGCCAGCAGCTTATCCCCGTCAGGCGGTGGCTACACCTTC. It yields the protein CASSLSPSGGGYTF. V gene TRBV13 combines with J gene TRBJ1-2; D unclear. CDR1 is PRHDT and CDR2 is FYEKMQ in the germline V gene (reference sequence). V lost 2 bases and J 7 bases, leaving 14 bases between the germline ends. This CDR3 has 14 residues.

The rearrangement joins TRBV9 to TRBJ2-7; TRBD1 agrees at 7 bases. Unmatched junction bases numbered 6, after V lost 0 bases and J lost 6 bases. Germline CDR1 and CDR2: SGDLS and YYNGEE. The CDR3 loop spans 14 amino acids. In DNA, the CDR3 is TGTGCCAGCAGCGTAGGAAACAGGGGAAGCGAGCAGTACTTC. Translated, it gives CASSVGNRGSEQYF.

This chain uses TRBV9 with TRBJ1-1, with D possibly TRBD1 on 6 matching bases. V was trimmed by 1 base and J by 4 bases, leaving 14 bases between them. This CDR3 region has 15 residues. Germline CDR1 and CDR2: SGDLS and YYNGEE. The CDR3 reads CASSVMVGGRTEAFF. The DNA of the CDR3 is TGTGCCAGCAGCGTAATGGTCGGGGGCCGCACTGAAGCTTTCTTT.

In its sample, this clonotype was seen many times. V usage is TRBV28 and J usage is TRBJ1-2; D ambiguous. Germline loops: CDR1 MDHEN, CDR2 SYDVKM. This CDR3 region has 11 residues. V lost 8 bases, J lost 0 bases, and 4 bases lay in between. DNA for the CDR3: TGTGCCAGCCTAACTAACTATGGCTACACCTTC. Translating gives CASLTNYGYTF.

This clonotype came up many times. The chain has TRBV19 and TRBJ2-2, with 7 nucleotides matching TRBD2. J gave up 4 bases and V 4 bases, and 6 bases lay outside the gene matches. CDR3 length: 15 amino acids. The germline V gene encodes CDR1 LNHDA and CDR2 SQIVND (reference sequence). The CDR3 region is CASSNRGDLTGELFF. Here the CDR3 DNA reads TGTGCCAGTAGTAATCGGGGGGACCTCACCGGGGAGCTGTTTTTT. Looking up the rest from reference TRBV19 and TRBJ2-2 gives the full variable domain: DGGITQSPKYLFRKEGQNVTLSCEQNLNHDAMYWYRQDPGQGLRLIYYSQIVNDFQKGDIAEGYSVSREKKESFPLTVTSAQKNPTAFYLCASSNRGDLTGELFFGEGSRLTVL.

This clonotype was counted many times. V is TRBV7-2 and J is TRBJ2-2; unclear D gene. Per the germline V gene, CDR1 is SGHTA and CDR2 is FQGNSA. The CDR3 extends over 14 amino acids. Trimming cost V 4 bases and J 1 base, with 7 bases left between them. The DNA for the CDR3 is TGTGCCAGCAGCTGGTGGCGGAACACCGGGGAGCTGTTTTTT. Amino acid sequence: CASSWWRNTGELFF. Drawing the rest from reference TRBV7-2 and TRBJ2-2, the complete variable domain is GAGVSQSPSNKVTEKGKDVELRCDPISGHTALYWYRQSLGQGLEFLIYFQGNSAPDKSGLPSDRFSAERTGGSVSTLTIQRTQQEDSAVYLCASSWWRNTGELFFGEGSRLTVL.

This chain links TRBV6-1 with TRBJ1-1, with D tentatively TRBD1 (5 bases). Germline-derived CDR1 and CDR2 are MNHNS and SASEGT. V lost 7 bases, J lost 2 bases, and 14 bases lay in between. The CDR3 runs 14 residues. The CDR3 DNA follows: TGTGCCAGCAAATACCGGGACCGAAACACTGAAGCTTTCTTT. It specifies CASKYRDRNTEAFF.

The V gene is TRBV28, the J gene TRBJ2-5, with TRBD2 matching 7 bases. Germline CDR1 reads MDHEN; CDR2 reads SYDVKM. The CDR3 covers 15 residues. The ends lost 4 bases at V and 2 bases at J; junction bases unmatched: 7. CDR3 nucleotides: TGTGCCAGCAGTTCCATGGGGGGGAGTCAAGAGACCCAGTACTTC. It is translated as CASSSMGGSQETQYF. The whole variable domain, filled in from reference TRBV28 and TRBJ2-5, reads DVKVTQSSRYLVKRTGEKVFLECVQDMDHENMFWYRQDPGLGLRLIYFSYDVKMKEKGDIPEGYSVSREKKERFSLILESASTNQTSMYLCASSSMGGSQETQYFGPGTRLLVL.

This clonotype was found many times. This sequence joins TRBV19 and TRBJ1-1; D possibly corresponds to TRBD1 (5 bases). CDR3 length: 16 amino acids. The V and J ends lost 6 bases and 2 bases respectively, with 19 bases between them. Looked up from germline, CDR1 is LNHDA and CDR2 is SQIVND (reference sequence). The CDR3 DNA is TGTGCCAGTAGGGACATACGATGGACACAAAACACTGAAGCTTTCTTT. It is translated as CASRDIRWTQNTEAFF. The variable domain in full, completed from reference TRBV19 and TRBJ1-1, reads DGGITQSPKYLFRKEGQNVTLSCEQNLNHDAMYWYRQDPGQGLRLIYYSQIVNDFQKGDIAEGYSVSREKKESFPLTVTSAQKNPTAFYLCASRDIRWTQNTEAFFGQGTRLTVV.

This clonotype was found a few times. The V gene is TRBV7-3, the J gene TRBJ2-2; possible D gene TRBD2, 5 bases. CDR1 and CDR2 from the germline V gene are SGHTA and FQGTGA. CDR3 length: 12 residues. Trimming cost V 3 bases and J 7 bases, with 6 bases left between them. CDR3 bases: TGTGCCAGCAGCTTGGAGGTCGGGGAGCTGTTTTTT. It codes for CASSLEVGELFF.

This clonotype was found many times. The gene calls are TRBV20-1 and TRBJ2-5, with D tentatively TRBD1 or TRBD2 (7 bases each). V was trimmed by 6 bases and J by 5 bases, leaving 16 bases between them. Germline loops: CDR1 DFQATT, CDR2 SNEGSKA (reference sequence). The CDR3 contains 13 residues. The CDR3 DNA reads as TGCAGTGCACCCGCAGGGGGGGCGGAGACCCAGTACTTC. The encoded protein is CSAPAGGAETQYF.

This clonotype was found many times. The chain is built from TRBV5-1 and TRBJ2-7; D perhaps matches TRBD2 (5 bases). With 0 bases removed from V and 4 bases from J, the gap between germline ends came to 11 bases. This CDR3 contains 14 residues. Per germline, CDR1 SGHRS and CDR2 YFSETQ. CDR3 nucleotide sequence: TGCGCCAGCAGCTTGGGACCTCTAGCTTACGAGCAGTACTTC. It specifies CASSLGPLAYEQYF.